This TCR beta chain was obtained from a study of T cell changes during pregnancy in multiple sclerosis. Clones were read by immunoSEQ multiplex PCR, and TCRdb kept only the in-frame ones, dropping some. The table lists 55,000 to 80,000 clones, roughly 90% of them singletons. V was cut by 2 bases and J by 2 bases, with 9 bases left in between. The CDR3 loop spans 13 amino acids. Per germline, CDR1 SQVTM and CDR2 ANQGSEA. The TCR originated in a female donor in good health, enrolled as a control in a pregnancy study. The chain couples TRBV29-1 to TRBJ1-2; no firm D call. Sequencing was performed on peripheral blood, taken after pregnancy. In DNA, the CDR3 is TGCAGCGTTGAATCCTCGGGAAACTATGGCTACACCTTC. Its protein product is CSVESSGNYGYTF.